These 22 T cell receptor beta chains were sequenced from one sample in a study of shared clonotypes between healthy human individuals. Naive CD8 isolation took CD45RO-negative cells positively selected for CCR7 and excluded terminally differentiated effector memory CD45RA+ cells. TCRdb's copy holds only in-frame clones and misses some; the assay was immunoSEQ multiplex PCR. The sample includes about 870,000 clones, 85% to 95% of them seen just once. Sequencing was performed on naive CD8+ T cells sorted from blood. These receptors all stem from a man aged 30 to 39 in good health.

This rearrangement joins TRBV27 to TRBJ1-4, with no clear D. V lost 4 bases to trimming and J lost 8 bases, with 11 bases between them. The CDR3 runs 13 residues. The germline gives CDR1 MNHEY, CDR2 SMNVEV (reference sequence). Here the CDR3 DNA reads TGTGCCAGCAGTTACTCTGGCGGCGAAAAACTGTTTTTT. Its protein is CASSYSGGEKLFF.

The chain couples TRBV19 to TRBJ2-1; 10 nucleotides align to TRBD2. Germline V gene data show CDR1 as LNHDA and CDR2 as SQIVND (reference sequence). The CDR3 is 22 amino acids. J gave up 6 bases and V 4 bases, and 27 bases lay outside the gene matches. CDR3 DNA sequence: TGTGCCAGTAGTAAGTCATGGCTAACCAGAGTAACTAGCGGGGTCCGGGGCAATGAGCAGTTCTTC. Amino acid sequence: CASSKSWLTRVTSGVRGNEQFF. The variable domain in full, with the rest retrieved from reference TRBV19 and TRBJ2-1, is DGGITQSPKYLFRKEGQNVTLSCEQNLNHDAMYWYRQDPGQGLRLIYYSQIVNDFQKGDIAEGYSVSREKKESFPLTVTSAQKNPTAFYLCASSKSWLTRVTSGVRGNEQFFGPGTRLTVL.

V gene TRBV28 combines with J gene TRBJ2-7; 8 bases align to TRBD2. The CDR3 sequence is 15 residues long. Germline assignment: CDR1 MDHEN and CDR2 SYDVKM. Trimming at V came to 3 bases and at J to 0 bases, leaving 4 bases not matched to a gene. The CDR3 is CASSLSGSGSYEQYF. CDR3 DNA sequence: TGTGCCAGCAGTTTGAGCGGGAGCGGCTCCTACGAGCAGTACTTC.

Of note for this clone: One junction end does not reproduce the germline sequence, and a read error may be involved. This chain joins TRBV7-8 and TRBJ2-4; 7 bases are shared with TRBD1. CDR3 length: 16 residues. The germline V gene encodes CDR1 SGHVS and CDR2 FQNEAQ. Here the CDR3 DNA reads TGTGCCAGCAGCATAGCAGGGGGATTATCCAAAAACATTCAGTACTTC. Translating it yields CASSIAGGLSKNIQYF.

This rearrangement joins TRBV27 to TRBJ2-1; maybe TRBD2 (6 bases). V lost 9 bases and J lost 0, with 12 bases in between. CDR3 length: 14 amino acids. Germline assignment: CDR1 MNHEY and CDR2 SMNVEV (reference sequence). CDR3: CASLGGVSYNEQFF. CDR3 nucleotide sequence: TGTGCCAGTTTGGGGGGAGTCTCCTACAATGAGCAGTTCTTC.

In its sample, this clone was seen once. The genes are TRBV15 and TRBJ1-5; the D gene is possibly TRBD1 (5 bases). The CDR3 length is 12 residues. From germline, CDR1 is LNHNV and CDR2 YYDKDF (reference sequence). V lost 5 bases and J lost 11, with 13 bases in between. CDR3 nucleotides: TGTGCCACCAGCGACCAGGGTACAGCCCAGCATTTT. Amino acid sequence: CATSDQGTAQHF.

The chain is built from TRBV13 and TRBJ2-2; D gene unclear. Germline-derived CDR1 and CDR2 are PRHDT and FYEKMQ (reference sequence). V shed 6 bases and J shed 7 bases, with 9 bases lying between them. The CDR3 runs 12 residues. The CDR3 DNA follows: TGTGCCAGCAGTTCGGTTGTCGGGGAGCTGTTTTTT. Translation gives CASSSVVGELFF.

The chain links TRBV6-1 to TRBJ2-7, with D unclear. The germline V gene encodes CDR1 MNHNS and CDR2 SASEGT. Trimming stripped 2 bases from V and 4 bases from J, with 9 bases between. This CDR3 region has 13 residues. CDR3 sequence (DNA): TGTGCCAGCAGTGAATGGGTCCGATACGAGCAGTACTTC. It yields the protein CASSEWVRYEQYF.

The chain employs TRBV19 and TRBJ2-7; D is undetermined. Germline CDR1 reads LNHDA; CDR2 reads SQIVND (reference sequence). The CDR3 is made up of 13 amino acids. V lost 5 bases to trimming and J lost 0 bases, with 8 bases between them. For the CDR3, the DNA is TGTGCCAGTAGTGGAGCGAGCTCCTACGAGCAGTACTTC. Protein: CASSGASSYEQYF.

V gene TRBV6-6 combines with J gene TRBJ2-7; no reliable D call. CDR3 length equals 14 residues. Germline lookup yields CDR1 MNHNY and CDR2 SVGAGI (reference sequence). The germline V and J ends were trimmed by 2 bases and 4 bases, with 12 bases remaining between them. The CDR3 DNA sequence: TGTGCCAGCAGTTACACAGTCCGTTGGTACGAGCAGTACTTC. As protein: CASSYTVRWYEQYF.

The J gene is TRBJ2-1, the V gene TRBV15, with D hard to call. The CDR3 is 13 residues long. The germline V gene encodes CDR1 LNHNV and CDR2 YYDKDF (reference sequence). V was clipped by 2 bases and J by 12 bases, with 14 bases between them. The CDR3 DNA is TGTGCCACCAGCAGATATATTGGGCAGGCGCAGTTCTTC. Encoded protein: CATSRYIGQAQFF. Using reference TRBV15 and TRBJ2-1 for the parts outside the CDR3, the full variable domain is DAMVIQNPRYQVTQFGKPVTLSCSQTLNHNVMYWYQQKSSQAPKLLFHYYDKDFNNEADTPDNFQSRRPNTSFCFLDIRSPGLGDTAMYLCATSRYIGQAQFFGPGTRLTVL.

The chain carries TRBV29-1 and TRBJ2-1; 9 nucleotides align to TRBD2. Germline CDR1 reads SQVTM; CDR2 reads ANQGSEA. CDR3 size: 16 residues. The CDR3: CSITTSGFTENNEQFF. Here the CDR3 DNA reads TGCAGTATCACGACTAGCGGATTTACCGAGAACAATGAGCAGTTCTTC.

The chain employs TRBV4-1 and TRBJ2-7, with 7 bases aligning to TRBD2. V was clipped by 0 bases and J by 2 bases; unmatched bases: 13. Germline CDR1 MGHRA, CDR2 YSYEKL. There are 18 residues in the CDR3. CDR3 DNA: TGCGCCAGCAGCCAAGAGGGGTGGGCGGGAGATATCACCTACGAGCAGTACTTC. Translating it yields CASSQEGWAGDITYEQYF.

The rearrangement links TRBV11-2 to TRBJ1-2; 9 bases match TRBD1. The J segment lost 9 bases and the V segment lost 4 bases, leaving 9 bases of the junction unmatched. The CDR3 runs to 14 residues. Germline V CDR1 and CDR2: SGHAT, FQNNGV. CDR3 sequence reads: CASSSNTGGPRYTF. The CDR3, as DNA: TGTGCCAGCAGCTCAAACACAGGGGGCCCTCGCTACACCTTC.

This clone was seen just once. V usage is TRBV4-1 and J usage is TRBJ1-3; unclear D gene. The length of the CDR3 is 15 residues. Germline V gene lookup returns CDR1 MGHRA and CDR2 YSYEKL. Trimming cost V 1 base and J 0 bases, with 7 bases left between them. The CDR3: CASSQVAHSGNTIYF. CDR3 bases: TGCGCCAGCAGCCAAGTCGCTCACTCTGGAAACACCATATATTTT.

CDR3 sequence reads: CATSRVVTDTQYF. The CDR3, as DNA: TGTGCCACCAGCAGAGTAGTTACAGATACGCAGTATTTT. V and J are TRBV15 and TRBJ2-3; D gene uncertain. CDR1 LNHNV and CDR2 YYDKDF come from the germline V gene (reference sequence). This CDR3 has 13 amino acids. Trimming took off 1 base at V and 3 bases at J, with 5 bases between the two ends.

V and J are TRBV5-6 and TRBJ1-1, with D hard to call. The ends were cut back, 0 bases at V and 3 bases at J, with 6 bases in the middle. The CDR3 extends over 13 amino acids. Germline values: CDR1 SGHDT, CDR2 YYEEEE. The CDR3 region is CASSLAGYTEAFF. Here the CDR3 DNA reads TGTGCCAGCAGCTTGGCAGGTTACACTGAAGCTTTCTTT.

The rearrangement joins TRBV14 to TRBJ2-2, with TRBD2 identical over 10 bases. J lost 7 bases, V lost 0 bases, and 17 bases had no gene match. This CDR3 contains 20 residues. CDR1 is SGHDN, CDR2 FVKESK, per germline. CDR3 residues: CASSQDTPLAGFGQGGELFF. The CDR3 DNA follows: TGTGCCAGCAGCCAAGATACCCCACTAGCGGGGTTTGGTCAGGGCGGGGAGCTGTTTTTT.

The J gene is TRBJ2-2, the V gene TRBV28; possibly TRBD2 for D (5 bases). This CDR3 spans 16 amino acids. CDR1 and CDR2 from the germline V gene are MDHEN and SYDVKM. V was cut by 3 bases and J by 3 bases, with 14 bases left in between. The CDR3 DNA sequence: TGTGCCAGCAGTTTCGCCCGGGGAGCCCACACCGGGGAGCTGTTTTTT. It codes for CASSFARGAHTGELFF.

The rearrangement links TRBV19 to TRBJ2-3; D is ambiguous. In germline, CDR1 is LNHDA, CDR2 SQIVND (reference sequence). V dropped 3 bases and J dropped 0 bases, with 10 bases sitting between them. This CDR3 region has 15 residues. The CDR3 spells CASSITPGSTDTQYF. In DNA form, the CDR3 reads TGTGCCAGTAGTATTACTCCGGGTAGCACAGATACGCAGTATTTT.

The rearrangement uses TRBV10-3 and TRBJ2-3, with TRBD2 matching over 9 bases. V dropped 2 bases and J dropped 3; count of bases not matched to a gene: 6. Germline lookup yields CDR1 ENHRY and CDR2 SYGVKD. CDR3 length: 16 residues. The CDR3 DNA reads as TGTGCCATCAGTGAGGTAGCGGGAGAGGCAACAGATACGCAGTATTTT. Translation gives CAISEVAGEATDTQYF.

This chain joins TRBV27 and TRBJ2-7, with unresolved D. The CDR3 length is 13 residues. The germline V gene has CDR1 MNHEY and CDR2 SMNVEV (reference sequence). Trimming cost V 4 bases and J 2 bases, with 9 bases left between them. The CDR3 reads CASSYKAAYEQYF. The CDR3 nucleotides are TGTGCCAGCAGTTATAAGGCTGCCTACGAGCAGTACTTC.